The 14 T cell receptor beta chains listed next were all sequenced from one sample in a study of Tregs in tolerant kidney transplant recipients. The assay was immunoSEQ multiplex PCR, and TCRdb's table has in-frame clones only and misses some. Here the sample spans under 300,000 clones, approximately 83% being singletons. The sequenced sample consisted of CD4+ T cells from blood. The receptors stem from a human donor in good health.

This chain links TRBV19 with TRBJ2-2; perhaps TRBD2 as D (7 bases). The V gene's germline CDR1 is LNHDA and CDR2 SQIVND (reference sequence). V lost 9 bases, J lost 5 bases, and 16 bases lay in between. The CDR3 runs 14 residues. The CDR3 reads CASQGRGRTGELFF. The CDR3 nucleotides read TGTGCCAGCCAGGGGAGGGGTCGGACCGGGGAGCTGTTTTTT. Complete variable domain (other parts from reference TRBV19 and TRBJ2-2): DGGITQSPKYLFRKEGQNVTLSCEQNLNHDAMYWYRQDPGQGLRLIYYSQIVNDFQKGDIAEGYSVSREKKESFPLTVTSAQKNPTAFYLCASQGRGRTGELFFGEGSRLTVL.

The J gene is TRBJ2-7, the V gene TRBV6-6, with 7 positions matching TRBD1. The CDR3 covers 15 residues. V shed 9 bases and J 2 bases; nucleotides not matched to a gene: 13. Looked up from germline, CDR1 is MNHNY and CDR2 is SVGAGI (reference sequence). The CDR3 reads CASAVVQGSPYEQYF. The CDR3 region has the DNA TGTGCCAGTGCGGTCGTACAGGGGTCGCCCTACGAGCAGTACTTC.

The DNA of the CDR3 is TGTGCCTCGCCAGGACTAGCCGGCGAGCAGTACTTC. Translation gives CASPGLAGEQYF. The J gene is TRBJ2-7, the V gene TRBV30; 8 nucleotides agree with TRBD2. In germline, CDR1 is GTSNPN, CDR2 SVGIG (reference sequence). After removal of 7 bases from V and 6 bases from J, the junction contained 8 bases not matched to a gene. The CDR3 is 12 amino acids.

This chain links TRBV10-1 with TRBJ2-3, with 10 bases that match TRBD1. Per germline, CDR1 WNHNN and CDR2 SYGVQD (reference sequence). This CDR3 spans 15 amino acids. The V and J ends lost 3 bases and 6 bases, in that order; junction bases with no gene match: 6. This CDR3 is CASSDSGQGRDTQYF. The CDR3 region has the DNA TGCGCCAGCAGTGATTCGGGACAGGGGCGGGATACGCAGTATTTT.

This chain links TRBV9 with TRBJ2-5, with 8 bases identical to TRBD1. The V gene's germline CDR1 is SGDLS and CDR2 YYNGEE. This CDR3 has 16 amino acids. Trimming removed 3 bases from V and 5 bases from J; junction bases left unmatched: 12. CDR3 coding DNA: TGTGCCAGCAGCGGGACAGGGCCCTCCCGCCGGGAGACCCAGTACTTC. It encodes CASSGTGPSRRETQYF.

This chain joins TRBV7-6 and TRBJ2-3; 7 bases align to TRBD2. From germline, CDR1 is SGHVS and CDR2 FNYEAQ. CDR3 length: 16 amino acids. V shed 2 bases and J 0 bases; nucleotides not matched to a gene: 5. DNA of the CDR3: TGTGCCAGCAGCTTAATCGGGGGACTAAGCACAGATACGCAGTATTTT. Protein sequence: CASSLIGGLSTDTQYF.

CDR3 bases: TGTGCCAGCAGTGGGGGGAACCCTTGGAATTCACCCCTCCACTTT. Translated, it gives CASSGGNPWNSPLHF. The chain uses TRBV25-1 and TRBJ1-6, with a tentative D call TRBD1 (5 bases). With 4 bases removed from V and 7 bases from J, the gap between germline ends came to 14 bases. The CDR3 contains 15 residues. CDR1 is MGHDK, CDR2 SYGVNS, per germline.

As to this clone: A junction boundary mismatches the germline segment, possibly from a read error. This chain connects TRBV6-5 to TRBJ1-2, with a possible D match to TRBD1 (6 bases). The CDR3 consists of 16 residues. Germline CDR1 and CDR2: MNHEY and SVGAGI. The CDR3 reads CVSSYPGLGDIYGYTF. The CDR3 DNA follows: TGTGTCAGCAGTTACCCGGGGTTGGGGGACATCTATGGCTACACCTTC.

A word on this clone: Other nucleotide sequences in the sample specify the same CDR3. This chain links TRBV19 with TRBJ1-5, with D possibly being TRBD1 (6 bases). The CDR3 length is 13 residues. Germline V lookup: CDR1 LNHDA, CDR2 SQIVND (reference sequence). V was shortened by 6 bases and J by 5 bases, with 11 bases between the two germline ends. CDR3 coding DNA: TGTGCCAGTAGGCTACAGGGCTATCAGCCCCAGCATTTT. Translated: CASRLQGYQPQHF.

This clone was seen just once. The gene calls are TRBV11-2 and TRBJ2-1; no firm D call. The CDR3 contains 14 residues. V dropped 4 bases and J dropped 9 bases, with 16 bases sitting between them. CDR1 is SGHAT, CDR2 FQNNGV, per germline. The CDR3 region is CASSSSPVRSEQFF. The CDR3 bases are TGTGCCAGCAGCTCCTCCCCAGTTAGGAGTGAGCAGTTCTTC.

The CDR3 spells CASSYQSGNTDTQYF. Written as DNA, the CDR3 is TGTGCCAGCAGTTACCAATCCGGGAACACAGATACGCAGTATTTT. The chain couples TRBV6-5 to TRBJ2-3; D might be TRBD2 (5 bases). V shed 2 bases and J shed 2 bases, with 11 bases lying between them. CDR1 MNHEY and CDR2 SVGAGI come from the germline V gene. The CDR3 runs 15 residues.

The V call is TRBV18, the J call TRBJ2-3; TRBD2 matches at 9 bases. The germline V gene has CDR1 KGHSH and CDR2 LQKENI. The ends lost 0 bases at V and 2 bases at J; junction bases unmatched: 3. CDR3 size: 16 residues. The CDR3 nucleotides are TGTGCCAGCTCACCACCCCTAGCGGGGATCACAGATACGCAGTATTTT. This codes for CASSPPLAGITDTQYF.

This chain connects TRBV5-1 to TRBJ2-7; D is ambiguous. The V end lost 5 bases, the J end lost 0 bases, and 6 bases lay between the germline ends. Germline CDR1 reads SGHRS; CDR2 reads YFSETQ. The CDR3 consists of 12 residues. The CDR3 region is CASRMTSYEQYF. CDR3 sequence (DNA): TGCGCCAGCAGAATGACCTCCTACGAGCAGTACTTC. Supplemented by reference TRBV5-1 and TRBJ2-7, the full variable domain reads KAGVTQTPRYLIKTRGQQVTLSCSPISGHRSVSWYQQTPGQGLQFLFEYFSETQRNKGNFPGRFSGRQFSNSRSEMNVSTLELGDSALYLCASRMTSYEQYFGPGTRLTVT.

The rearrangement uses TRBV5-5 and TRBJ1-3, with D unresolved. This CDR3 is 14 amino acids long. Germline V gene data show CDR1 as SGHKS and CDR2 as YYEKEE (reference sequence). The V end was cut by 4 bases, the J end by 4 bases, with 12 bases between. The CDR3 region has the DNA TGTGCCAGCAGCCCGGTTTCCTCAGGAAACACCATATATTTT. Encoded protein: CASSPVSSGNTIYF. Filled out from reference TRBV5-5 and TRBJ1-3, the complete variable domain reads DAGVTQSPTHLIKTRGQQVTLRCSPISGHKSVSWYQQVLGQGPQFIFQYYEKEERGRGNFPDRFSARQFPNYSSELNVNALLLGDSALYLCASSPVSSGNTIYFGEGSWLTVV.